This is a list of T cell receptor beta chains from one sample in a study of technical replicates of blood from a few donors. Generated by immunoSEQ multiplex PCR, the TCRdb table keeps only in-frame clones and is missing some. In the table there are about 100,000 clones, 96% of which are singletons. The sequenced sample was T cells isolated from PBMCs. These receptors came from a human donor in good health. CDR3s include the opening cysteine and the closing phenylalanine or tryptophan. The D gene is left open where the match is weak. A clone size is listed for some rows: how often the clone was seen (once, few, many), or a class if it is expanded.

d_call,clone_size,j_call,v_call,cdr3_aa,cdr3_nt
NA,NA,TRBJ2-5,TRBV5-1,CASSPNQGAKTQYF,TGCGCCAGCAGCCCTAATCAGGGTGCGAAGACCCAGTACTTC
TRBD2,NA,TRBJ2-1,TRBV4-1,CASSQAAPGLAGAPYNEQFF,TGCGCCAGCAGCCAAGCGGCACCCGGACTAGCGGGGGCCCCCTACAATGAGCAGTTCTTC
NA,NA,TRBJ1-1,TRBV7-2,CASSRPPHVGGAFF,TGTGCCAGCAGCCGACCACCCCACGTTGGCGGAGCTTTCTTT
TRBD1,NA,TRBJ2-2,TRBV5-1,CASSVGLRGPTGELFF,TGCGCCAGCAGCGTGGGGCTCAGGGGGCCTACCGGGGAGCTGTTTTTT
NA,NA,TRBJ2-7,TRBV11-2,CASSLRSYEQYF,TGTGCCAGCAGCTTACGCTCCTACGAGCAGTACTTC
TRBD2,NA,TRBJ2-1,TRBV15,CATSLDYGGGLGEQFF,TGTGCCACCAGCCTAGATTATGGGGGGGGTTTGGGTGAGCAGTTCTTC
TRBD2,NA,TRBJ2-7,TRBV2,CASSGAGTSVIYPEQYF,TGTGCCAGCAGTGGGGCCGGGACTAGCGTAATCTATCCGGAGCAGTACTTC
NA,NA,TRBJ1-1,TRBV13,CASSLEQGVWGEAFF,TGTGCCAGCAGCTTGGAACAGGGTGTTTGGGGTGAAGCTTTCTTT
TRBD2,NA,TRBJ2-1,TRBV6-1,CASSESGRALYEQFF,TGTGCCAGCAGTGAAAGCGGGAGGGCCTTGTATGAGCAGTTCTTC
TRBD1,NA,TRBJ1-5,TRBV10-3,CAIKGQGHNQPQHF,TGTGCCATCAAAGGACAGGGCCACAATCAGCCCCAGCATTTT
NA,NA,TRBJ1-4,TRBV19,CASVSATNEKLFF,TGTGCCAGTGTATCTGCAACTAATGAAAAACTGTTTTTT
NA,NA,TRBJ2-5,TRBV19,CASRDRQETQYF,TGTGCCAGTAGAGACAGGCAAGAGACCCAGTACTTC
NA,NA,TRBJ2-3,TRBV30,CAWSPGTSTDTQYF,TGTGCCTGGAGTCCGGGGACTAGCACAGATACGCAGTATTTT
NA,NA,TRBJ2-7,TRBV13,CASSLGPVYEQYF,TGTGCCAGCAGCTTAGGACCGGTCTATGAGCAGTACTTC
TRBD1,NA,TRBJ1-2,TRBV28,CASGRDRGFGGYTF,TGTGCCAGCGGCCGGGACAGGGGATTCGGCGGCTACACCTTC
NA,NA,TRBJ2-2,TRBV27,CASSPPRTRDTGELFF,TGTGCCAGCAGTCCTCCCCGGACGAGGGACACCGGGGAGCTGTTTTTT
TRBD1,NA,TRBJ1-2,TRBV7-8,CASVGTLDRGKDGYTF,TGTGCCAGCGTTGGGACTTTGGACAGGGGAAAAGATGGCTACACCTTC
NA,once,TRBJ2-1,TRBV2,CASREETYNEQFF,TGTGCCAGCAGGGAGGAGACCTACAATGAGCAGTTCTTC
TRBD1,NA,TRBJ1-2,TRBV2,CASSVEQGAFGYTF,TGTGCCAGCAGTGTGGAACAGGGGGCTTTTGGCTACACCTTC
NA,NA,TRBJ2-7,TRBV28,CASSSPSPYEQYF,TGTGCCAGCAGTTCCCCGTCCCCCTACGAGCAGTACTTC
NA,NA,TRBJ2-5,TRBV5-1,CASSLPPAGEETQYF,TGCGCCAGCAGCCTGCCGCCGGCTGGAGAAGAGACCCAGTACTTC
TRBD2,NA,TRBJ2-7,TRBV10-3,CAISDPGGGAYEQYF,TGTGCCATCAGCGACCCGGGGGGAGGTGCCTACGAGCAGTACTTC
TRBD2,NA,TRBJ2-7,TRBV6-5,CASSLGLADSYEQYF,TGTGCCAGCAGTTTGGGACTAGCGGATTCCTACGAGCAGTACTTC
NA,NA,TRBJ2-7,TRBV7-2,CASSLRLGEQYF,TGTGCCAGCAGCTTAAGACTCGGAGAGCAGTACTTC
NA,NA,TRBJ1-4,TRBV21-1,CASSRSGPRHEKLFF,TGTGCCAGCAGTAGAAGCGGCCCCCGGCATGAAAAACTGTTTTTT
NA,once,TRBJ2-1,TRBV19,CASSIASLAGNEQFF,TGTGCCAGTAGTATAGCCTCCCTGGCGGGCAATGAGCAGTTCTTC
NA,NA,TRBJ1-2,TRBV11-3,CASSAQRDASYGYTF,TGTGCCAGCAGCGCCCAGCGAGACGCAAGCTATGGCTACACCTTC
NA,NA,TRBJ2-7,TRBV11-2,CASSHSRQTPYEQYF,TGTGCCAGCAGCCACTCGCGACAGACCCCCTACGAGCAGTACTTC
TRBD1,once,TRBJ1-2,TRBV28,CASKTAGTDNYGYTF,TGTGCCAGCAAGACGGCCGGGACAGATAACTATGGCTACACCTTC
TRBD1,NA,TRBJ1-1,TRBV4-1,CASSQAGTGPMNTEAFF,TGCGCCAGCAGCCAAGCCGGGACAGGGCCTATGAACACTGAAGCTTTCTTT
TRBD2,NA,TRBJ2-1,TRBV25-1,CASSAGTSGFYNEQFF,TGTGCCAGCAGTGCCGGGACTAGCGGATTCTACAATGAGCAGTTCTTC
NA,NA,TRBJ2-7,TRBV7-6,CASSSTSQGEQYF,TGTGCCAGCAGCTCCACTAGCCAGGGCGAGCAGTACTTC
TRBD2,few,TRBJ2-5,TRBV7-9,CASSVGLAVRETQYF,TGTGCCAGCAGCGTGGGGCTAGCGGTCCGAGAGACCCAGTACTTC
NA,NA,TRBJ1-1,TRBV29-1,CSVDRGNTEAFF,TGCAGCGTTGACAGGGGTAACACTGAAGCTTTCTTT
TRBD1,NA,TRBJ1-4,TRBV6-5,CASSLGGGGGEKLFF,TGTGCCAGCAGTTTAGGAGGGGGCGGAGGTGAAAAACTGTTTTTT
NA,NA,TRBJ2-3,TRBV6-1,CASSESDLATQYF,TGTGCCAGCAGTGAATCAGACCTAGCTACGCAGTATTTT
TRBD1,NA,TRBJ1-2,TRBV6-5,CASSYLGQGRGYTF,TGTGCCAGCAGTTACTTGGGACAGGGCCGTGGCTACACCTTC
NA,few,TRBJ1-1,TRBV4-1,CASSPLFRNTEAFF,TGCGCCAGCAGCCCCCTCTTTAGGAACACTGAAGCTTTCTTT
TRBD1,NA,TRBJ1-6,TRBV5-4,CASSSKGTEVGSPLHF,TGTGCCAGCAGCTCTAAAGGGACAGAAGTAGGTTCACCCCTCCACTTT
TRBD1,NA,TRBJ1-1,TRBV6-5,CASSYSQGAVNTEAFF,TGTGCCAGCAGTTACTCCCAGGGGGCAGTGAACACTGAAGCTTTCTTT